The 14 T cell receptor beta chains below come from one sample, sequenced in a study of blood T cells in healthy people across ages. The second PCR ran about 7 to 12 cycles with a sample-barcoded 5' primer and J-beta primers. TCRdb fed the 5' RACE reads into MiXCR, producing one record per CDR3 protein. Among about 690,000 distinct CDR3 sequences listed, roughly 41% were seen once. Sequencing input: blood. The receptor set was obtained from an elderly man in good health.

The gene calls are TRBV5-1 and TRBJ1-5, with D perhaps TRBD1 (5 bases). V lost 0 bases and J 7 bases, leaving 11 bases between the germline ends. The CDR3 has 14 residues. The germline CDR1 and CDR2 sequences are SGHRS and YFSETQ. In DNA, the CDR3 is TGCGCCAGCAGCTTGGGAGGGGTAGGACAGCCCCAGCATTTT. Protein sequence: CASSLGGVGQPQHF.

The rearrangement uses TRBV2 and TRBJ2-3, with 9 bases that match TRBD2. CDR3 size: 15 residues. Unmatched junction bases numbered 12, after V lost 7 bases and J lost 7 bases. Germline lookup yields CDR1 SNHLY and CDR2 FYNNEI. The CDR3 region is CASKSLAGGPHTQYF. In DNA, the CDR3 is TGTGCCAGCAAGTCTCTCGCGGGGGGGCCGCATACGCAGTATTTT.

This clonotype has a handful of counts. The V and J genes are TRBV12-5 and TRBJ2-5; D not certain. This CDR3 is 12 amino acids long. V lost 5 bases and J lost 1, with 5 bases in between. Germline V lookup: CDR1 LGHNT, CDR2 FRNRAP. CDR3 bases: TGTGCTAGTGGTCCCGGCCAAGAGACCCAGTACTTC. It is translated as CASGPGQETQYF.

The chain has TRBV6-2 or TRBV6-3 and TRBJ1-5, with D unclear. The V end lost 7 bases, the J end lost 1 base, and 11 bases lay between the germline ends. Germline CDR1 reads MNHEY; CDR2 reads SVGEGT. This CDR3 comprises 14 residues. The CDR3 DNA reads as TGTGCCAGCACCACATTGGTGAGCAATCAGCCCCAGCATTTT. It is translated as CASTTLVSNQPQHF.

The rearrangement uses TRBV29-1 and TRBJ1-1; D unresolved. Germline lookup yields CDR1 SQVTM and CDR2 ANQGSEA. The length of the CDR3 is 11 residues. Trimming shortened V by 4 bases and J by 8 bases, and 11 bases separated the two germline ends. The CDR3 DNA reads TGCAGCGTTGCGAGGAAACCGGAAGCTTTCTTT. This translates into CSVARKPEAFF.

A remark on this clonotype: A junction boundary mismatches the germline segment, possibly from a read error. This chain links TRBV4-2 with TRBJ1-6; D is possibly TRBD1 (6 bases). The CDR3 spans 16 residues. The germline V gene encodes CDR1 LGHNA and CDR2 YNFKEQ. CDR3 in DNA: TGTGTCAGCAGTCAAAACAGGGTAAGGGGTTACTCACCCCTCCACTTT. Translation gives CVSSQNRVRGYSPLHF.

The rearrangement links TRBV14 to TRBJ2-6; possibly TRBD2 for D (5 bases). Germline-derived CDR1 and CDR2 are SGHDN and FVKESK. The CDR3 covers 16 residues. The germline V and J ends were trimmed by 1 base and 4 bases, with 11 bases remaining between them. The CDR3 is CASSQGRRSGANVLTF. Here the CDR3 DNA reads TGTGCCAGCAGCCAAGGACGGAGGTCCGGGGCCAACGTCCTGACTTTC.

This clonotype has only one observation. A much larger clone lies one base from this, so it may be a read error. The chain uses TRBV29-1 and TRBJ2-1, with 9 positions matching TRBD2. With the DNA end fitting TRBJ2-7 better, the J assignment may be wrong. Germline lookup yields CDR1 SQVTM and CDR2 ANQGSEA. The CDR3 consists of 15 residues. CDR3 nucleotides: TGCAGCGCCGTCTCGTTAGCGGGAGCCCACAATGAGCAGTACTTC. It codes for CSAVSLAGAHNEQYF.

The chain links TRBV18 to TRBJ2-5; a weak D match, TRBD1 (5 bases). The ends were cut back, 6 bases at V and 5 bases at J, with 13 bases in the middle. This CDR3 comprises 13 residues. The germline V gene has CDR1 KGHSH and CDR2 LQKENI. CDR3 nucleotide sequence: TGTGCCAGCTCGAACGGACATGGGGAGACCCAGTACTTC. Protein product: CASSNGHGETQYF.

Only a few counts were recorded for this clonotype. The chain links TRBV10-2 to TRBJ1-2; 10 nucleotides match TRBD1. Losses at the gene ends were 3 bases for V and 6 bases for J; bases not matched to a gene: 4. This CDR3 is 14 amino acids long. The germline V gene has CDR1 WSHSY and CDR2 SAAADI. The CDR3 coding sequence is TGCGCCAGCAGTGAAAGACAGGGGGCGGATGGCTACACCTTC. Translating gives CASSERQGADGYTF.

The chain carries TRBV10-3 and TRBJ1-1; TRBD1 agrees at 7 bases. The J segment lost 2 bases and the V segment lost 6 bases, leaving 6 bases of the junction unmatched. CDR1 and CDR2 (germline): ENHRY, SYGVKD. This CDR3 spans 14 amino acids. The CDR3 sequence is CAIRGTEVNTEAFF. Written as DNA, the CDR3 is TGTGCCATCAGAGGGACAGAAGTAAACACTGAAGCTTTCTTT.

The table lists this clonotype with many counts. The rearrangement joins TRBV6-1 to TRBJ2-7; D gene uncertain. V gave up 7 bases and J gave up 5 bases, with 6 bases separating them. This CDR3 has 10 residues. CDR1 and CDR2 (germline): MNHNS, SASEGT. Here the CDR3 reads CASKVNEQYF. The CDR3 region has the DNA TGTGCCAGCAAGGTCAACGAGCAGTACTTC.

This clonotype was picked up many times. The rearrangement uses TRBV10-3 and TRBJ2-7, with D uncertain. The germline CDR1 and CDR2 sequences are ENHRY and SYGVKD. Trimming left V 3 bases short and J 4 bases short, with 13 bases between. The CDR3 runs to 14 residues. The chain's CDR3 is CAISELGVPYEQYF. The DNA for the CDR3 is TGTGCCATCAGTGAACTTGGGGTTCCATACGAGCAGTACTTC.

The chain couples TRBV6-1 to TRBJ1-2; D is perhaps TRBD1 (6 bases). The CDR3 contains 14 residues. Trimming left V 2 bases short and J 9 bases short, with 16 bases between. Per germline, CDR1 MNHNS and CDR2 SASEGT. The CDR3 nucleotides read TGTGCCAGCAGTGAAACAGGGCCCCCCCTCAGCTACACCTTC. Translating gives CASSETGPPLSYTF.